This TCR beta chain was captured by sequencing in a study of cytomegalovirus exposure and HLA in healthy donors. Whole-study findings and limits: When a later analysis compared HLA-associated TCR beta chains with equally common others, the HLA-associated chains turned out to be more clonally expanded and to have lower generation probabilities.

Amplification used 60 Vbeta primers and 13 Jbeta primers. The data were produced by immunoSEQ multiplex PCR, yet TCRdb's version contains in-frame clones alone and is incomplete. The repertoire holds about 90,000 clones, with 67% as singletons. Trimming cost V 7 bases and J 5 bases; bases outside gene matches: 7. The germline V gene encodes CDR1 ENHRY and CDR2 SYGVKD. This CDR3 has 16 residues. Regarding this clone: What it recognizes is unknown.

The specimen was PBMCs. V gene TRBV10-3 combines with J gene TRBJ2-2; TRBD2 agrees at 13 bases. The TCR was taken from a man younger than 40 in good health and CMV-seronegative. This CDR3 is CAITPGTSGETGELFF. In DNA form, the CDR3 reads TGTGCCATCACCCCAGGGACTAGCGGGGAAACCGGGGAGCTGTTTTTT.